A selection of T cell receptor beta chains follows, all from one sample in a study of blood T cell repertoires in COVID-19. The data were produced by immunoSEQ multiplex PCR, yet TCRdb's version contains in-frame clones alone and is incomplete. The profile covers about 130,000 clones, with roughly four fifths appearing a single time and over 15% taken by the ten largest. Sequencing was carried out using PBMCs or T cells enriched from blood (not recorded which). Receptors originate from a man aged 30 to 45 who had recovered from COVID-19. Each CDR3 is given with its conserved first and last residue. Each record gives: J gene, D gene, clone size, V gene, CDR3 protein, CDR3 DNA. The D gene is left open where the match is weak. Where a row states a size, it is once, few, many or the class of an expanded clone; other rows omit it.

TRBJ1-6,TRBD1,-,TRBV7-2,CASSQDRDSPLHF,TGTGCCAGCAGCCAAGACAGGGATTCACCCCTCCACTTT
TRBJ2-1,TRBD2,-,TRBV25-1,CASSERRGGNNEQFF,TGTGCCAGCAGTGAGCGGCGGGGGGGAAACAATGAGCAGTTCTTC
TRBJ1-2,-,-,TRBV7-2,CASSLDGTYGYTF,TGTGCCAGCAGCTTAGACGGGACTTATGGCTACACCTTC
TRBJ1-5,-,-,TRBV2,CASSGGQGGNQPQHF,TGTGCCAGCAGTGGGGGTCAGGGCGGCAATCAGCCCCAGCATTTT
TRBJ2-1,-,-,TRBV6-5,CASSFTLQDNEQFF,TGTGCCAGCAGTTTCACTTTACAGGACAATGAGCAGTTCTTC
TRBJ2-1,TRBD1,-,TRBV5-1,CASSPEGGRGNEQFF,TGCGCCAGCAGCCCCGAAGGGGGCCGGGGCAATGAGCAGTTCTTC
TRBJ2-2,-,-,TRBV5-1,CATGREASGGELFF,TGCGCAACCGGCCGGGAAGCGTCTGGCGGGGAGCTGTTTTTT
TRBJ1-3,-,-,TRBV5-1,CASSRVQYSGNTIYF,TGCGCCAGCAGCCGGGTACAATACTCTGGAAACACCATATATTTT
TRBJ2-2,TRBD2,-,TRBV9,CASSVGGSGNHGELFF,TGTGCCAGCAGCGTAGGAGGTAGCGGGAATCACGGGGAGCTGTTTTTT
TRBJ2-2,-,-,TRBV19,CASIRTALTGELFF,TGTGCCAGTATACGGACAGCCTTAACCGGGGAGCTGTTTTTT
TRBJ1-5,TRBD1,once,TRBV11-2,CASSFPGQPNSSYNQPQHF,TGTGCCAGCAGCTTTCCGGGACAGCCCAACTCCTCATACAATCAGCCCCAGCATTTT
TRBJ2-7,TRBD2,few,TRBV30,CAWSGLAGSTYEQYF,TGTGCCTGGAGTGGGTTAGCGGGATCCACCTACGAGCAGTACTTC
TRBJ2-5,TRBD2,few,TRBV11-2,CASSPGTSPQETQYF,TGTGCCAGCAGCCCCGGGACTAGCCCACAAGAGACCCAGTACTTC
TRBJ1-1,TRBD1,once,TRBV28,CASTTGVRGRTEAFF,TGTGCCAGCACGACAGGGGTCCGAGGGAGGACTGAAGCTTTCTTT
TRBJ1-5,TRBD1,-,TRBV27,CASSSLTGGGNQPQHF,TGTGCCAGCAGTTCCCTGACAGGGGGGGGCAATCAGCCCCAGCATTTT
TRBJ1-5,TRBD1,-,TRBV2,CASSEEGQGGQPQHF,TGTGCCAGCAGTGAAGAGGGACAGGGCGGTCAGCCCCAGCATTTT
TRBJ2-3,-,-,TRBV19,CASSSPSGSQYTDTQYF,TGTGCCAGTAGTTCTCCATCCGGGAGTCAATACACAGATACGCAGTATTTT
TRBJ2-1,-,-,TRBV24-1,CATSDSQGNYNEQFF,TGTGCCACCAGTGACTCGCAGGGAAACTACAATGAGCAGTTCTTC
TRBJ1-2,-,-,TRBV3-1/TRBV3-2,CASSQEEQANYGYTF,TGTGCCAGCAGCCAAGAAGAGCAGGCTAACTATGGCTACACCTTC
TRBJ1-2,-,few,TRBV6-5,CASSYSRVSNYGYTF,TGTGCCAGCAGTTACTCGAGGGTGTCAAACTATGGCTACACCTTC
TRBJ1-2,-,-,TRBV3-1/TRBV3-2,CASSLDSSSYGYTF,TGTGCCAGCAGTTTGGACAGTTCCAGCTATGGCTACACCTTC
TRBJ2-1,TRBD2,-,TRBV20-1,CSASTAGGNEQFF,TGCAGTGCTAGTACAGCGGGGGGCAATGAGCAGTTCTTC
TRBJ1-5,-,few,TRBV4-1,CASSPVTVGPQHF,TGCGCCAGCAGCCCAGTAACAGTCGGGCCCCAGCATTTT
TRBJ2-6,TRBD2,-,TRBV24-1,CATSGPPWTALRGSGSSGANVLTF,TGTGCCACCAGTGGCCCGCCCTGGACAGCCCTTCGGGGTAGCGGGAGCTCTGGGGCCAACGTCCTGACTTTC
TRBJ1-4,-,-,TRBV7-9,CASSPSRATNEKLFF,TGTGCCAGCAGCCCATCACGGGCAACTAATGAAAAACTGTTTTTT
TRBJ2-4,TRBD2,many,TRBV15,CATSSVPGTSGRLIQYF,TGTGCCACCAGCAGTGTCCCCGGGACTAGCGGGAGGCTAATTCAGTACTTC
TRBJ1-2,-,-,TRBV7-3,CASSETGGAGAYGYTF,TGTGCCAGCAGCGAAACGGGTGGGGCAGGAGCCTATGGCTACACCTTC
TRBJ2-2,TRBD2,-,TRBV5-4,CASSLGAGGNTGELFF,TGTGCCAGCAGCTTGGGAGCGGGGGGGAACACCGGGGAGCTGTTTTTT
TRBJ2-1,TRBD2,-,TRBV7-6,CASSYFSGGHNEQFF,TGTGCCAGCAGCTATTTCAGCGGGGGTCACAATGAGCAGTTCTTC
TRBJ2-5,-,-,TRBV6-1,CASSEDLNSQETQYF,TGTGCCAGCAGTGAAGATCTGAACAGCCAAGAGACCCAGTACTTC
TRBJ2-5,TRBD2,-,TRBV5-5,CASSFSGRVLQETQYF,TGTGCCAGCAGCTTTAGCGGGAGGGTGCTCCAAGAGACCCAGTACTTC
TRBJ2-7,TRBD2,-,TRBV2,CASSFVTQRDLYYEQYF,TGTGCCAGCAGTTTCGTAACTCAGCGGGACTTGTACTACGAGCAGTACTTC
TRBJ2-3,TRBD2,-,TRBV5-1,CASSRAGGRGEDTQYF,TGCGCCAGCAGCCGAGCGGGAGGCCGGGGGGAAGATACGCAGTATTTT
TRBJ2-5,-,-,TRBV10-3,CAISESRGKGETQYF,TGTGCCATCAGTGAGTCTAGGGGAAAAGGGGAGACCCAGTACTTC
TRBJ2-3,TRBD2,few,TRBV10-3,CAIRGTGGPTDTQYF,TGTGCCATCAGGGGAACGGGGGGGCCGACAGATACGCAGTATTTT
TRBJ2-1,TRBD2,-,TRBV11-2,CASSPGTSGSMYNEQFF,TGTGCCAGCAGCCCGGGGACTAGCGGGAGTATGTACAATGAGCAGTTCTTC
TRBJ2-3,TRBD1,-,TRBV7-6,CASSQGAGSTDTQYF,TGTGCCAGCAGCCAGGGGGCAGGATCCACAGATACGCAGTATTTT
TRBJ1-4,TRBD1,-,TRBV27,CASSSGQGVTNEKLFF,TGTGCCAGCAGTTCCGGACAGGGGGTGACTAATGAAAAACTGTTTTTT
TRBJ1-4,-,-,TRBV5-1,CASSPGGSNEKLFF,TGCGCCAGCAGCCCAGGAGGATCTAATGAAAAACTGTTTTTT
TRBJ2-1,-,-,TRBV6-5,CASRLSGSYNEQFF,TGTGCCAGCAGACTTAGCGGTTCCTACAATGAGCAGTTCTTC
TRBJ2-1,TRBD2,-,TRBV19,CASNPSGRVGEQFF,TGTGCCAGTAACCCTAGCGGGAGGGTAGGCGAGCAGTTCTTC
TRBJ2-7,TRBD2,-,TRBV6-6,CASSSGTRSLEQYF,TGTGCCAGCAGTTCCGGGACTAGATCCCTAGAGCAGTACTTC
TRBJ2-5,TRBD2,-,TRBV11-2,CASSDSRGAEETQYF,TGTGCCAGCAGCGACTCGCGGGGGGCAGAAGAGACCCAGTACTTC
TRBJ1-5,-,-,TRBV6-6,CASLLTQGNQPQHF,TGTGCCAGCCTCCTCACGCAGGGTAATCAGCCCCAGCATTTT
TRBJ2-1,-,-,TRBV5-1,CASSLAGQSSYNEQFF,TGCGCCAGCAGCTTGGCCGGACAGAGCTCCTACAATGAGCAGTTCTTC
TRBJ2-1,TRBD1,once,TRBV6-5,CASARTGTGAREQFF,TGTGCCAGCGCCAGAACCGGGACAGGGGCAAGGGAGCAGTTCTTC
TRBJ1-3,TRBD1,-,TRBV6-6,CASSYLQGARGNTIYF,TGTGCCAGCAGTTACTTACAGGGGGCTCGTGGAAACACCATATATTTT
TRBJ2-5,-,-,TRBV11-3,CASSPRSGVETQYF,TGTGCCAGCAGCCCGAGGTCCGGGGTTGAGACCCAGTACTTC
TRBJ2-2,TRBD1,-,TRBV10-1,CASSGTGDRISPGELFF,TGCGCCAGCAGTGGGACCGGGGACAGGATATCACCTGGGGAGCTGTTTTTT
TRBJ2-3,-,-,TRBV6-6,CASSRSRGDTQYF,TGTGCCAGCAGCCGGTCCCGCGGAGATACGCAGTATTTT
TRBJ2-1,-,-,TRBV2,CASSGTEQFF,TGTGCCAGCTCTGGGACAGAGCAGTTCTTC
TRBJ2-3,-,-,TRBV10-3,CASAFGGTSTDTQYF,TGTGCCTCCGCATTCGGCGGAACTAGCACAGATACGCAGTATTTT
TRBJ2-7,TRBD1,-,TRBV2,CASLLHLLDRGDSYEQYF,TGTGCCAGCCTACTTCACCTTTTGGACAGGGGGGACTCCTACGAGCAGTACTTC
TRBJ2-5,-,-,TRBV2,CASSAPARLQETQYF,TGTGCCAGCAGTGCCCCAGCGAGGCTCCAAGAGACCCAGTACTTC